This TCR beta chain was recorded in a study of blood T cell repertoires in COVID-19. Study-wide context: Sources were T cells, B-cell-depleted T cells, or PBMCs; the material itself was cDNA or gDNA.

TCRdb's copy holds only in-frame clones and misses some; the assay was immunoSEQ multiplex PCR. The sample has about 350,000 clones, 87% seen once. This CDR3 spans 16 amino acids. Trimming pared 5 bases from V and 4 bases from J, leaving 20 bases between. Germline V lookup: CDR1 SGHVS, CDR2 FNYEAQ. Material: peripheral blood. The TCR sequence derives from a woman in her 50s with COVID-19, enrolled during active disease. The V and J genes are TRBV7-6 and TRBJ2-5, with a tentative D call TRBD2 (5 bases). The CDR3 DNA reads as TGTGCCAGCAGCCGACGCCCAAGAGAGGGAGTAGAGACCCAGTACTTC. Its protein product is CASSRRPREGVETQYF.